The 13 T cell receptor beta chains below were found in one sample sequenced in a study of cytomegalovirus exposure and HLA in healthy donors. PCR amplification relied on 60 Vbeta primers (plus 13 Jbeta primers). The repertoire was sequenced with immunoSEQ multiplex PCR; TCRdb's copy has only in-frame clones and lacks some. The sample holds 150,000 to 200,000 clones, around 80% seen once. Sequencing was carried out using PBMCs. The receptors stem from a girl under 10 years old in good health and CMV-seropositive.

The rearrangement joins TRBV7-3 to TRBJ2-5; the match to TRBD1 covers 7 bases. Germline-derived CDR1 and CDR2 are SGHTA and FQGTGA. V shed 5 bases, J shed 2 bases, and the junction held 8 bases outside the gene matches. CDR3 length: 15 residues. The CDR3, as DNA: TGTGCCAGCAGCCCTTGGGGGACAGCGCAAGAGACCCAGTACTTC. Translating it yields CASSPWGTAQETQYF.

CDR3 region: CASSYPGRGVYEQYF. CDR3 nucleotide sequence: TGTGCCAGCAGTTACCCAGGGCGGGGGGTTTACGAGCAGTACTTC. V usage is TRBV6-5 and J usage is TRBJ2-7; TRBD2 agrees at 8 bases. Germline loops: CDR1 MNHEY, CDR2 SVGAGI. The length of the CDR3 is 15 residues. V lost 2 bases to trimming and J lost 4 bases; unmatched junction nucleotides: 7.

The rearrangement joins TRBV4-1 to TRBJ1-2, with a tentative D call TRBD1 (6 bases). Per the germline V gene, CDR1 is MGHRA and CDR2 is YSYEKL. The ends were cut back, 4 bases at V and 2 bases at J, with 11 bases in the middle. This CDR3 has 14 amino acids. The CDR3 sequence is CASSPGGGNYGYTF. The CDR3 DNA sequence: TGCGCCAGCAGCCCGGGAGGGGGGAACTATGGCTACACCTTC.

V and J are TRBV10-3 and TRBJ2-1; 10 positions agree with TRBD2. This CDR3 contains 17 residues. The junction had 6 bases not matched to a gene; V was cut back by 4 bases and J by 0 bases. Germline-derived CDR1 and CDR2 are ENHRY and SYGVKD. This chain's CDR3 is CAISGYGLADSYNEQFF. The CDR3 DNA reads as TGTGCCATCAGTGGCTACGGACTAGCGGACTCCTACAATGAGCAGTTCTTC.

J is TRBJ1-1 and V is TRBV4-1; D is unresolved. Germline loops: CDR1 MGHRA, CDR2 YSYEKL. V was shortened by 3 bases and J by 0 bases, with 11 bases between the two germline ends. This CDR3 region has 15 residues. CDR3 DNA sequence: TGCGCCAGCAGCCAGGCTTTGTTGGTGAACACTGAAGCTTTCTTT. Translation: CASSQALLVNTEAFF.

The chain couples TRBV5-1 to TRBJ2-3, with 9 bases lining up with TRBD1. Germline V gene lookup returns CDR1 SGHRS and CDR2 YFSETQ. This CDR3 is 16 amino acids long. Trimming took 4 bases from V and 3 from J; bases not matched to a gene: 9. CDR3 coding DNA: TGCGCCAGCAGCGCGGGGACAGGGAGGAATACAGATACGCAGTATTTT. Amino acid sequence: CASSAGTGRNTDTQYF.

The chain has TRBV15 and TRBJ2-7; D gene uncertain. The germline gives CDR1 LNHNV, CDR2 YYDKDF (reference sequence). V lost 5 bases to trimming and J lost 2 bases, with 16 bases between them. The CDR3 runs 15 residues. CDR3 loop: CATSSQQTETYEQYF. The CDR3 DNA is TGTGCCACCAGCTCCCAACAGACGGAAACCTACGAGCAGTACTTC.

The chain links TRBV6-5 to TRBJ2-1; 8 bases are shared with TRBD1. CDR1 MNHEY and CDR2 SVGAGI come from the germline V gene. The CDR3 has 15 residues. Trimming removed 5 bases from V and 2 bases from J; junction bases left unmatched: 5. The CDR3 DNA reads TGTGCCAGCAGTCCTGGACAGGGAGCCTACAATGAGCAGTTCTTC. Translating gives CASSPGQGAYNEQFF.

V gene TRBV7-3 combines with J gene TRBJ2-3; D is possibly TRBD2 (6 bases). CDR3 size: 15 residues. V lost 6 bases and J 0 bases, leaving 13 bases between the germline ends. CDR1 and CDR2 (germline): SGHTA, FQGTGA. DNA for the CDR3: TGTGCCAGCAGTTTATTGGCGGGGAGCACAGATACGCAGTATTTT. Protein sequence: CASSLLAGSTDTQYF.

The chain joins TRBV6-1 to TRBJ2-5; TRBD1 aligns across 9 bases. V lost 5 bases to trimming and J lost 2 bases; unmatched junction nucleotides: 6. Germline V gives CDR1 MNHNS, CDR2 SASEGT. The CDR3 spans 15 residues. CDR3 sequence reads: CASSKRQGDQETQYF. The DNA of the CDR3 is TGTGCCAGCAGTAAGAGACAGGGGGATCAAGAGACCCAGTACTTC.

This chain joins TRBV5-1 and TRBJ2-7; 10 positions match TRBD1. Germline CDR1 SGHRS, CDR2 YFSETQ. After removal of 4 bases from V and 7 bases from J, the junction contained 14 bases not matched to a gene. The length of the CDR3 is 16 residues. This CDR3 reads CASSGGTGATLWEQYF. The CDR3 DNA is TGCGCCAGCAGCGGGGGGACAGGGGCCACCCTTTGGGAGCAGTACTTC.

The V call is TRBV28, the J call TRBJ2-1; 12 nucleotides align to TRBD1. Germline V lookup: CDR1 MDHEN, CDR2 SYDVKM. The CDR3 spans 17 residues. V lost 4 bases, J lost 7 bases, and 11 bases stayed unmatched. CDR3 DNA: TGTGCCAGCAGTTCCCCAAGGGACAGGGGGCTTGAGAATGAGCAGTTCTTC. Translating gives CASSSPRDRGLENEQFF. Drawing the rest from reference TRBV28 and TRBJ2-1, the complete variable domain is DVKVTQSSRYLVKRTGEKVFLECVQDMDHENMFWYRQDPGLGLRLIYFSYDVKMKEKGDIPEGYSVSREKKERFSLILESASTNQTSMYLCASSSPRDRGLENEQFFGPGTRLTVL.

The gene calls are TRBV28 and TRBJ1-5; a possible D gene is TRBD1 (6 bases). CDR1 is MDHEN, CDR2 SYDVKM, per germline. V lost 2 bases to trimming and J lost 3 bases, with 8 bases between them. The CDR3 covers 14 residues. The CDR3 nucleotides read TGTGCCAGCAGTTTACAGGGGCCCAATCAGCCCCAGCATTTT. This codes for CASSLQGPNQPQHF.